The sequence of this T cell receptor (beta chain) was determined in a study of PD-L1 blockade in urothelial cancer. Study information: Of around 31 patients, around 26 were males with bladder-origin urothelial cancer.

The germline gives CDR1 SGHTA, CDR2 FQGNSA. The CDR3 runs to 15 residues. The V end was cut by 5 bases, the J end by 3 bases, with 16 bases between. Time point indicated: peripheral blood 6 weeks after treatment start. This table comes from immunoSEQ multiplex PCR, and its TCRdb copy is limited to in-frame clones, with some not included. The sample has tens of thousands of clones, around three quarters seen once. The sequence was collected from a man between 65 and 85 years old with urothelial cancer. This chain joins TRBV7-2 and TRBJ1-2; D ambiguous. Sequencing used PBMCs, obtained around atezolizumab (anti-PD-L1) treatment. The CDR3 spells CASSGGLPSYYGYTF. As DNA, the CDR3 is TGTGCCAGCAGCGGTGGACTTCCCTCCTACTATGGCTACACCTTC.